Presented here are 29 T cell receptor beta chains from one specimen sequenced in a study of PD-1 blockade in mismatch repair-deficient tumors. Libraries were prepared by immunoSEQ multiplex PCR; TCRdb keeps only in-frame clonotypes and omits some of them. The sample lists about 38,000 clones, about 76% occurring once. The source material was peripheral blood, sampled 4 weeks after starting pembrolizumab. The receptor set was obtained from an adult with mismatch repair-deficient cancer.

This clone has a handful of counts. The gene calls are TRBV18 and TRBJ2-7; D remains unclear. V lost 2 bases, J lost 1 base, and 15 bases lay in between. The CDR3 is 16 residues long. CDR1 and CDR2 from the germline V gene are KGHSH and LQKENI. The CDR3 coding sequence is TGTGCCAGCTCACCAGGTGACCCTAGGGTTTCCTACGAGCAGTACTTC. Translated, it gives CASSPGDPRVSYEQYF.

CDR3 bases: TGTGCCAGTAGTATAACCAGAGTTACTGAAGCTTTCTTT. This codes for CASSITRVTEAFF. The gene calls are TRBV19 and TRBJ1-1; no reliable D call. This CDR3 comprises 13 residues. V lost 2 bases and J 5 bases, leaving 9 bases between the germline ends. CDR1 and CDR2 (germline): LNHDA, SQIVND (reference sequence).

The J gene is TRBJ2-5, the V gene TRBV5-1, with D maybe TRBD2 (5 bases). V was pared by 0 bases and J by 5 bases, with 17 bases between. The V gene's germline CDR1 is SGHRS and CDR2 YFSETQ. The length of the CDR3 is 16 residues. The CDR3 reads CASSLGVDLSRETQYF. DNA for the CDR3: TGCGCCAGCAGCTTGGGGGTGGACTTATCTCGGGAGACCCAGTACTTC.

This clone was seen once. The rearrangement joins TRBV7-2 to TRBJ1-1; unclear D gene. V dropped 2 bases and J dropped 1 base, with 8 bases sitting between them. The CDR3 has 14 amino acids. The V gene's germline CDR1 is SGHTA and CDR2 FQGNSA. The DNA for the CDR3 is TGTGCCAGCAGCTTAAGTCCTCAGAACACTGAAGCTTTCTTT. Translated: CASSLSPQNTEAFF.

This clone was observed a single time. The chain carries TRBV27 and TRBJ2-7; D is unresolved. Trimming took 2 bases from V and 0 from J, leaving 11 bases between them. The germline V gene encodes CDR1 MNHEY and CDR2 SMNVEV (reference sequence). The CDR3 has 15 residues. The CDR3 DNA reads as TGTGCCAGCAGTTTAAGACCACCGATCTCCTACGAGCAGTACTTC. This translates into CASSLRPPISYEQYF.

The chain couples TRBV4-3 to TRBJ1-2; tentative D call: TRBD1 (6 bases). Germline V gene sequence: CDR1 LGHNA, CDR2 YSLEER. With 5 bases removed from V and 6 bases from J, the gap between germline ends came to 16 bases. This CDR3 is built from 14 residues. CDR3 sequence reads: CASSVMQGWNGYTF. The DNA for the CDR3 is TGCGCCAGCAGCGTAATGCAGGGGTGGAATGGCTACACCTTC.

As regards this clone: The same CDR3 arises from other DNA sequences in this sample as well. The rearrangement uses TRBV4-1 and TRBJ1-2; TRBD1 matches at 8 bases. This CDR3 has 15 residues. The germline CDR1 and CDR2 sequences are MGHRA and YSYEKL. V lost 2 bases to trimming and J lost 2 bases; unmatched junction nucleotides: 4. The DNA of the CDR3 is TGCGCCAGCAGCCAACAACAGGGGGAAAACTATGGCTACACCTTC. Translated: CASSQQQGENYGYTF.

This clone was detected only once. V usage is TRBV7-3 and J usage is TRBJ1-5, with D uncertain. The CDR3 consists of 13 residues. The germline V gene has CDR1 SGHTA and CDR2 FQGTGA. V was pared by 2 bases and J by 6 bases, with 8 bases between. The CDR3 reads CASSLSPGQPQHF. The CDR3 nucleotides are TGTGCCAGCAGCTTATCACCCGGTCAGCCCCAGCATTTT.

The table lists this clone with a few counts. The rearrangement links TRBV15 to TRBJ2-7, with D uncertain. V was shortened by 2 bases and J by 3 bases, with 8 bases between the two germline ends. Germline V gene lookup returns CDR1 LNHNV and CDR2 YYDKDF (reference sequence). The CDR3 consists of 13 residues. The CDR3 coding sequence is TGTGCCACCAGCAGACAACGGCTCTACGAGCAGTACTTC. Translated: CATSRQRLYEQYF.

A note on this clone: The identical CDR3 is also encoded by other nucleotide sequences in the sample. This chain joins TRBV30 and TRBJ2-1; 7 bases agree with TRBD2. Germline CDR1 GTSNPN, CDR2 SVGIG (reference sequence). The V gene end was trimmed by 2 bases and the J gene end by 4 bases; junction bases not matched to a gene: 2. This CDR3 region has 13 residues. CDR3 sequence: CAWSSGAYNEQFF. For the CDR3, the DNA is TGTGCCTGGAGTAGCGGGGCATACAATGAGCAGTTCTTC.

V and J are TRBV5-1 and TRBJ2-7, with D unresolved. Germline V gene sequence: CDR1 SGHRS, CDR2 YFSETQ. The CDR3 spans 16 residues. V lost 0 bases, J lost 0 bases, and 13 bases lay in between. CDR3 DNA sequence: TGCGCCAGCAGCTTGGCCGACCACCCGGCCTCCTACGAGCAGTACTTC. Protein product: CASSLADHPASYEQYF. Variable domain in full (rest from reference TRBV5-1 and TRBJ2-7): KAGVTQTPRYLIKTRGQQVTLSCSPISGHRSVSWYQQTPGQGLQFLFEYFSETQRNKGNFPGRFSGRQFSNSRSEMNVSTLELGDSALYLCASSLADHPASYEQYFGPGTRLTVT.

CDR3 bases: TGTGCCAGTAGTATCGACAGGGAAAACACTGAAGCTTTCTTT. Translating it yields CASSIDRENTEAFF. The chain employs TRBV19 and TRBJ1-1, with 7 positions matching TRBD1. The germline V gene has CDR1 LNHDA and CDR2 SQIVND (reference sequence). V lost 3 bases to trimming and J lost 2 bases; unmatched junction nucleotides: 3. The CDR3 is made up of 14 amino acids.

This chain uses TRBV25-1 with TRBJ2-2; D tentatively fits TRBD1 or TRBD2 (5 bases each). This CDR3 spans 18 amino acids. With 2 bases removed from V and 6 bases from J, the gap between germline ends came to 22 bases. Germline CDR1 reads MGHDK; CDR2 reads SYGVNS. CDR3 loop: CASSEGGLSAMIAGELFF. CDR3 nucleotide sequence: TGTGCCAGCAGTGAAGGGGGTCTCTCAGCAATGATTGCCGGGGAGCTGTTTTTT.

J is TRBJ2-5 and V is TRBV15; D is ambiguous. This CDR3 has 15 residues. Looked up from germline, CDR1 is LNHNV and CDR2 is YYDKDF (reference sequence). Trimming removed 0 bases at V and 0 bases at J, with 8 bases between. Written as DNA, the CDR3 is TGTGCCACCAGCAGAGACCCTAGTTACCAAGAGACCCAGTACTTC. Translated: CATSRDPSYQETQYF.

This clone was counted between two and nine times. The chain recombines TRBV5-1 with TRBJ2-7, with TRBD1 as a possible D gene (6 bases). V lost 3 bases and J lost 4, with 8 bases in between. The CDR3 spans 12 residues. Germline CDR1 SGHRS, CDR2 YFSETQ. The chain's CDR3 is CASSSTGYEQYF. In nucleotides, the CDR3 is TGCGCCAGCAGCTCCACAGGGTACGAGCAGTACTTC.

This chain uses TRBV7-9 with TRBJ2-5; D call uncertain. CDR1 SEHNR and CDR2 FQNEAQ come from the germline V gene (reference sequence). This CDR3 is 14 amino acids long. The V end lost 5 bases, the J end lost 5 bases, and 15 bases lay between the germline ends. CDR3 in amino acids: CASSQARTAETQYF. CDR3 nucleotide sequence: TGTGCCAGCAGCCAGGCGCGGACGGCGGAGACCCAGTACTTC.

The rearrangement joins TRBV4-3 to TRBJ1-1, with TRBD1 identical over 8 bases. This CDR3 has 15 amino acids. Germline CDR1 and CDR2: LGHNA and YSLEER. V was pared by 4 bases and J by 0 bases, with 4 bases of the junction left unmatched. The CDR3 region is CASSPKTGVNTEAFF. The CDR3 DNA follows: TGCGCCAGCAGCCCAAAGACAGGGGTGAACACTGAAGCTTTCTTT.

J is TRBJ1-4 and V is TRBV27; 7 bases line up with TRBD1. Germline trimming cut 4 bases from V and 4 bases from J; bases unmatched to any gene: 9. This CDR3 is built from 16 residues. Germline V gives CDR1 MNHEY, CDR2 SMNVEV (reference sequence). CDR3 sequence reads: CASSSRRDRDNEKLFF. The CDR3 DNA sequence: TGTGCCAGCAGTTCGCGCCGGGACAGAGATAATGAAAAACTGTTTTTT.

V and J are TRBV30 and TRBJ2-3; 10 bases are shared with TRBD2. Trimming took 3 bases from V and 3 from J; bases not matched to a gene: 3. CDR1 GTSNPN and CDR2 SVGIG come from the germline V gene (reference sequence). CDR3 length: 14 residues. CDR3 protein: CAWRGLASTDTQYF. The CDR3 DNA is TGTGCCTGGAGGGGACTAGCGAGTACAGATACGCAGTATTTT.

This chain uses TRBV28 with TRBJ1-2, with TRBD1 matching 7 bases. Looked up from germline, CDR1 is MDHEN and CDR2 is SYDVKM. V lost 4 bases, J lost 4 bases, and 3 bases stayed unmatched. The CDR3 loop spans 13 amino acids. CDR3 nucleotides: TGTGCCAGCAGTTCGGGGACAGTCTATGGCTACACCTTC. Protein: CASSSGTVYGYTF.

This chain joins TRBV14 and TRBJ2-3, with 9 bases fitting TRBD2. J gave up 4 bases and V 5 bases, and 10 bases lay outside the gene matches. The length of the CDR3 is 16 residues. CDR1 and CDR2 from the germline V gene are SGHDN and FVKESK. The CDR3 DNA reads TGTGCCAGCAGCTTAGGACTAGCGCGAGGGGCAGATACGCAGTATTTT. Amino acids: CASSLGLARGADTQYF.

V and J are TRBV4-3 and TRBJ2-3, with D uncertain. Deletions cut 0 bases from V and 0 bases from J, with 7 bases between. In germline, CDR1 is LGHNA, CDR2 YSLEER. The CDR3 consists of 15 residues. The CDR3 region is CASSQDWRSTDTQYF. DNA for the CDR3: TGCGCCAGCAGCCAAGATTGGCGAAGCACAGATACGCAGTATTTT.

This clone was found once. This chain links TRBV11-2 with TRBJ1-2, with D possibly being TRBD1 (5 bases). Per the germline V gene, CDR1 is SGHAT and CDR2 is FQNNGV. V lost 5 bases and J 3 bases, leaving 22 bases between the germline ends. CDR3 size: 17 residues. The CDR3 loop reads CASSPIRGLSRDYGYTF. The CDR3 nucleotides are TGTGCCAGCAGCCCAATTAGAGGCCTTTCCAGGGACTATGGCTACACCTTC.

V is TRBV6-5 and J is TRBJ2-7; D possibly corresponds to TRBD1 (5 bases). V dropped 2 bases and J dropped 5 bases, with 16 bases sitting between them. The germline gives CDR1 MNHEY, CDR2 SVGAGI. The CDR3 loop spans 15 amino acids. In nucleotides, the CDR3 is TGTGCCAGCAGTTACGCTAGGGGCAGGACCGACGAGCAGTACTTC. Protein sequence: CASSYARGRTDEQYF.

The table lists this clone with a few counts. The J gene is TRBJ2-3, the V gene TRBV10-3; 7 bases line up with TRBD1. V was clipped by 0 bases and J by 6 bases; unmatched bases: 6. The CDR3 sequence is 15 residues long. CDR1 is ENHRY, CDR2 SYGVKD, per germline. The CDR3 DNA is TGTGCCATCAGTGAGTCTACAGGGGCGATTGATACGCAGTATTTT. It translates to CAISESTGAIDTQYF.

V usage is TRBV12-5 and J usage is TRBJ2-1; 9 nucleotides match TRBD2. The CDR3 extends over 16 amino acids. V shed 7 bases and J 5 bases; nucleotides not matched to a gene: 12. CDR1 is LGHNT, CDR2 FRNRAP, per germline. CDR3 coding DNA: TGTGCTAGTGTATCCCCAATAGCGGGAGTCCACAATGAGCAGTTCTTC. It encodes CASVSPIAGVHNEQFF.

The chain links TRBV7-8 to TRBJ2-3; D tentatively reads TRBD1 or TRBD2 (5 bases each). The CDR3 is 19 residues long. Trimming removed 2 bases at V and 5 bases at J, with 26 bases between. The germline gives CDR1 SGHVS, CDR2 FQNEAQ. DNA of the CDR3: TGTGCCAGCAGCTTATCCCTAAATCGGGACCCACGTCCTAAAGATACGCAGTATTTT. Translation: CASSLSLNRDPRPKDTQYF.

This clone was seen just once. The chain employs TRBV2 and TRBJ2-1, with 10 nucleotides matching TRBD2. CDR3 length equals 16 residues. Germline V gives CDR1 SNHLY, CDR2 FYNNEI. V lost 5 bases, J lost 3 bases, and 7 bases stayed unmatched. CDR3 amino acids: CASSWRLAGVYNEQFF. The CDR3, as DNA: TGTGCCAGCAGTTGGAGGCTAGCGGGGGTCTACAATGAGCAGTTCTTC. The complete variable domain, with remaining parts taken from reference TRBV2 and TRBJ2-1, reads EPEVTQTPSHQVTQMGQEVILRCVPISNHLYFYWYRQILGQKVEFLVSFYNNEISEKSEIFDDQFSVERPDGSNFTLKIRSTKLEDSAMYFCASSWRLAGVYNEQFFGPGTRLTVL.

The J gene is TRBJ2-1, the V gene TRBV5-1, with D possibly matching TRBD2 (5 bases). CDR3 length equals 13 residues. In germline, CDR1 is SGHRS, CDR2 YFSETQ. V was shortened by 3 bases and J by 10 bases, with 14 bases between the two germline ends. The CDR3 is CASSWELETEQFF. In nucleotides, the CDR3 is TGCGCCAGCAGCTGGGAACTAGAAACCGAGCAGTTCTTC.